This T cell receptor beta chain was found in a study of molecular identifiers for immune sequencing clone quantification. Naive CD8 T cell sorting was performed on the CD8+CD4-CCR7+CD45RA+ phenotype. TCRdb called the PCR reads again in MiXCR, with one record for every CDR3 protein. The repertoire holds hundreds of thousands of distinct CDR3 sequences, with 25% as singletons. Trimming stripped 4 bases from V and 3 bases from J, with 19 bases between. This CDR3 has 16 amino acids. CDR1 and CDR2 from the germline V gene are LGHNA and YSLEER. The TCR originated in a human donor in good health. Some libraries in this study had Jurkat cell RNA spiked in. Sequenced: naive CD8+ T cells from blood, with Jurkat cell RNA spiked in. The sample's subset: FACS-sorted CD8+CD4-CCR7+CD45RA+ naive T cells. The chain employs TRBV4-3 and TRBJ2-7; the D gene could be TRBD1 or TRBD2 (6 bases each). CDR3 residues: CASSLFAGRGLYEQYF. CDR3 coding DNA: TGCGCCAGCAGCCTCTTCGCGGGACGGGGGCTCTACGAGCAGTACTTC.